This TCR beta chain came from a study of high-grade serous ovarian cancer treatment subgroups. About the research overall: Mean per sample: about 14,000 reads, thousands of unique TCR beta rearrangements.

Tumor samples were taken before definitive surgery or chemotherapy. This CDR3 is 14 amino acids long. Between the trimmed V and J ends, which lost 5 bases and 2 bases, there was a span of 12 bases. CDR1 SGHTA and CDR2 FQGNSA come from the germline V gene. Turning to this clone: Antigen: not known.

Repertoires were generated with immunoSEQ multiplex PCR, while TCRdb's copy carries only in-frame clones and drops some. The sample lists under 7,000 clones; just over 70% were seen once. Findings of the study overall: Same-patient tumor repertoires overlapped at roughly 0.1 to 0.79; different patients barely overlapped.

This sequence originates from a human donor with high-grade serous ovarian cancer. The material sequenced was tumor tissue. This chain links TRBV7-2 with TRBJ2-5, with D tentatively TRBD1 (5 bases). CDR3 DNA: TGTGCCAGCAGCACAGGATTGGTTCAAGAGACCCAGTACTTC. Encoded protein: CASSTGLVQETQYF.